The source of this TCR beta chain is a study of glioma-infiltrating T cells (dated by TCRdb to about 2016). For the wider study: Glioma tissue, non-neoplastic brain tissue and matched peripheral blood mononuclear cells were used as sources from which TCR alpha- and beta-chain repertoires were sequenced. To measure how far tissue and blood T-cell populations diverged, each tissue-infiltrating repertoire was compared against the peripheral blood repertoire of the same patient. Three low-grade glioma patients, several primary glioblastoma patients, and three non-glioma patients who contributed non-neoplastic brain tissue made up the paired cohort.

The iRepertoire nested amplicon-rescue multiplex PCR (arm-PCR) platform was used to amplify TCR alpha and beta CDR3 regions from RNA. The input for one-step reverse transcription and amplification was roughly 95-400 ng of tissue mRNA or PBMC total RNA. Following bead purification, Illumina adapters were added by a secondary multiplex PCR, and the libraries were gel-purified between 200 and 400 bp. The libraries contained internal 6-nucleotide barcodes that were used for demultiplexing. The libraries were sequenced on an Illumina MiSeq using 2x220 or 2x250 nucleotide paired-end reads. The study's processing was this. FLASH 1.2.11 was used to merge paired reads, and BWA-MEM then aligned the reads to the GRCh37 human genome before TRA and TRB reads were extracted. An IMGT-derived reference of cassette sequences and CDR3 motifs, with pseudogenes included, was used for V and J assignment. Three-frame translation of reads was performed, and productive CDR3s were defined as those with a C...FGXG motif and no stop codons. Clonotypes were defined as unique combinations of V-J cassette pair and CDR3 amino acid sequence. Reads were filtered by Hamming distance, with the threshold set by the sequence error rate of each sample in mapped regions. TCRdb passed the public sequencing reads through fastp at Q25 and MiXCR, retaining productive beta sequences. Each CDR3 protein gets just one entry, which takes the most common genes and DNA from the rows behind it. TCRdb, rather than the study authors, made the V and J calls. The table for this sample lists some 12,000 distinct CDR3 sequences; 26% of them were counted only once. The ten largest clones capture 40% to 55% of the sample.

V was cut back by 1 base and J by 5 bases, leaving a gap of 15 bases between them. Including the terminal cysteine and phenylalanine, the CDR3 comprises 15 residues. Only the CDR3 DNA is retained, 45 bases long and in frame from the first base. From the germline V gene (reference sequence), CDR1 is DFQATT and CDR2 is SNEGSKA. Points on this clonotype: Its antigen is still unknown. Per-nucleotide qualities are absent, and no much larger clonotype sits a single base away.

On the study overall, not on this receptor specifically: Very few CDR3 sequences were shared between tissue and blood, attributed to high CDR3 diversity and limited sampling. Group comparisons rested on small numbers: three non-neoplastic, three low-grade glioma and roughly eight glioblastoma patients. VJ-independent divergence between tissue and blood was below expectation in non-neoplastic patients but above expectation in all gliomas, especially low-grade gliomas.

The V gene is TRBV20-1 and the J gene is TRBJ2-1; the D region possibly corresponds to TRBD2 (6 bases align). Material for sequencing was glioma tissue, nonneoplastic brain tissue, or PBMCs (not recorded which). This receptor was taken from a human donor with low-grade glioma or glioblastoma, undergoing nonglioma brain surgery, or in good health (not recorded which). The nucleotide sequence is given as TGCAGTGCTAGAGGGGGGGACCCCCAAAACAATGAGCAGTTCTTC. Translated, this gives CSARGGDPQNNEQFF.